The 30 T cell receptor beta chains in this list originate from one sample, sequenced in a study of T cells in Graves' hyperthyroidism and ophthalmopathy. TCR beta CDR3 regions were amplified from RNA transcripts. Initially, a first-round RT-PCR of the TCR CDR3 employed the HTBI primer set. MiXCR was run by TCRdb on the multiplex PCR reads, yielding one entry per CDR3 protein. This table has hundreds of thousands of distinct CDR3 sequences, approximately 15% appearing once. The sample comprised blood. The receptors come from a woman between 35 and 50 years old with Graves' ophthalmopathy.

This clonotype was found a few times. The chain uses TRBV6-4 and TRBJ1-2; D gene unclear. Germline assignment: CDR1 MRHNA and CDR2 SNTAGT. V lost 0 bases and J 2 bases, leaving 7 bases between the germline ends. The CDR3 runs 14 residues. The CDR3 nucleotides read TGTGCCAGCAGTGACTCGCACAGAAACTATGGCTACACCTTC. This encodes CASSDSHRNYGYTF.

The sample holds many counts of this clonotype. The gene calls are TRBV7-8 and TRBJ2-1, with TRBD1 matching over 11 bases. Germline CDR1 reads SGHVS; CDR2 reads FQNEAQ. The CDR3 runs 15 residues. V was clipped by 5 bases and J by 5 bases; unmatched bases: 5. CDR3 nucleotide sequence: TGTGCCAGCAGCCCGGACAGGGGGCGCAACAATGAGCAGTTCTTC. Its translation is CASSPDRGRNNEQFF.

The V call is TRBV30, the J call TRBJ1-2, with a tentative D call TRBD1 (5 bases). Germline V lookup: CDR1 GTSNPN, CDR2 SVGIG (reference sequence). V lost 0 bases and J 4 bases, leaving 12 bases between the germline ends. The CDR3 has 14 amino acids. CDR3 nucleotide sequence: TGTGCCTGGAGTGTAAAGGGACCCGTCTATGGCTACACCTTC. Translated, it gives CAWSVKGPVYGYTF.

This clonotype was counted only a few times. The chain carries TRBV12-3 or TRBV12-4 and TRBJ1-5; maybe TRBD1 (6 bases). V gave up 4 bases and J gave up 5 bases, with 27 bases separating them. The CDR3 consists of 19 residues. The CDR3 DNA is TGTGCCAGCAGTTCCAGACCCCTCGGGGGGCTGAAGGCCTATCAGCCCCAGCATTTT. Translating gives CASSSRPLGGLKAYQPQHF.

This clonotype was detected only a few times. This chain connects TRBV7-9 to TRBJ1-2; 7 nucleotides align to TRBD1. This CDR3 contains 13 residues. Germline loops: CDR1 SEHNR, CDR2 FQNEAQ (reference sequence). V was clipped by 5 bases and J by 7 bases; unmatched bases: 7. The DNA for the CDR3 is TGTGCCAGCAGCCCCCCCTACAGGGGTGGCTACACCTTC. Encoded protein: CASSPPYRGGYTF.

CDR3 in amino acids: CSVEDSNGRAGGEQFF. The CDR3 bases are TGCAGCGTTGAAGACTCGAACGGACGGGCCGGCGGTGAGCAGTTCTTC. The V call is TRBV29-1, the J call TRBJ2-1; unclear D gene. The germline CDR1 and CDR2 sequences are SQVTM and ANQGSEA. The V end was cut by 0 bases, the J end by 9 bases, with 21 bases between. This CDR3 is built from 16 residues.

This clonotype was seen more than once but under ten times. The chain is built from TRBV5-1 and TRBJ2-1; 12 bases align to TRBD2. CDR1 and CDR2 (germline): SGHRS, YFSETQ. CDR3 size: 16 residues. J gave up 0 bases and V 4 bases, and 2 bases lay outside the gene matches. The CDR3 spells CASSRTSGNSYNEQFF. The CDR3 nucleotides are TGCGCCAGCAGCCGGACTAGCGGGAACTCCTACAATGAGCAGTTCTTC. Together with reference TRBV5-1 and TRBJ2-1, the CDR3 gives the full variable domain: KAGVTQTPRYLIKTRGQQVTLSCSPISGHRSVSWYQQTPGQGLQFLFEYFSETQRNKGNFPGRFSGRQFSNSRSEMNVSTLELGDSALYLCASSRTSGNSYNEQFFGPGTRLTVL.

The sample holds many counts of this clonotype. The genes are TRBV6-1 and TRBJ1-3; no clear D gene. In germline, CDR1 is MNHNS, CDR2 SASEGT. CDR3 size: 15 residues. Trimming stripped 7 bases from V and 0 bases from J, with 13 bases between. The CDR3: CASTSGSRSGNTIYF. In DNA form, the CDR3 reads TGTGCCAGCACCTCAGGTTCCCGCTCTGGAAACACCATATATTTT.

This clonotype was seen ten or more times. The chain is built from TRBV20-1 and TRBJ1-2, with 10 nucleotides matching TRBD1. J was trimmed by 7 bases and V by 4 bases; bases with no gene match: 9. The CDR3 contains 14 residues. Germline assignment: CDR1 DFQATT and CDR2 SNEGSKA (reference sequence). CDR3 DNA: TGCAGTGCTACTGGACAGGGGGGCGAGGGTGGCTACACCTTC. The encoded protein is CSATGQGGEGGYTF.

This clonotype was found a few times. The gene calls are TRBV27 and TRBJ2-7; D assignment may be TRBD1 or TRBD2 (5 bases each). V lost 5 bases and J lost 5, with 16 bases in between. Germline V gene data show CDR1 as MNHEY and CDR2 as SMNVEV (reference sequence). The CDR3 is 14 amino acids. The CDR3 loop is CASSRRDPGNEQYF. The DNA of the CDR3 is TGTGCCAGCAGTCGCCGGGACCCAGGCAACGAGCAGTACTTC.

In this sample, this clonotype turned up a few times. V and J are TRBV2 and TRBJ2-1, with a weak D call TRBD2 (6 bases). Germline V gives CDR1 SNHLY, CDR2 FYNNEI. This CDR3 region has 15 residues. Trimming stripped 4 bases from V and 1 base from J, with 11 bases between. CDR3 sequence reads: CASSATSFSYNEQFF. The CDR3 DNA reads as TGTGCCAGCAGTGCGACTAGTTTTTCCTACAATGAGCAGTTCTTC.

This clonotype was detected many times. V and J are TRBV2 and TRBJ2-7; D may be TRBD1 (6 bases). Trimming removed 5 bases at V and 3 bases at J, with 17 bases between. In germline, CDR1 is SNHLY, CDR2 FYNNEI. The CDR3 runs 15 residues. CDR3 bases: TGTGCCAGCAGTCAGGGACATTCAAAAAACTACGAGCAGTACTTC. It translates to CASSQGHSKNYEQYF.

The table lists this clonotype with many counts. V is TRBV9 and J is TRBJ2-1; 8 bases map to TRBD2. J lost 7 bases, V lost 0 bases, and 9 bases had no gene match. The CDR3 spans 16 residues. Germline V gene lookup returns CDR1 SGDLS and CDR2 YYNGEE. The CDR3 protein is CASSVGTGGQGNEQFF. In DNA, the CDR3 is TGTGCCAGCAGCGTAGGAACGGGGGGGCAAGGGAATGAGCAGTTCTTC.

In this sample, this clonotype turned up many times. The CDR3 region is CASSAGEGYGYTF. CDR3 bases: TGTGCCAGCAGCGCCGGCGAAGGCTATGGCTACACCTTC. The genes are TRBV2 and TRBJ1-2; D is undetermined. Germline V lookup: CDR1 SNHLY, CDR2 FYNNEI. Trimming removed 6 bases at V and 4 bases at J, with 12 bases between. The CDR3 extends over 13 amino acids.

This clonotype was counted many times. The V and J genes are TRBV29-1 and TRBJ2-7; 8 bases map to TRBD2. With V trimmed by 6 bases and J by 0 bases, 7 bases remained unmatched. The CDR3 consists of 14 residues. CDR1 and CDR2 from the germline V gene are SQVTM and ANQGSEA. CDR3 nucleotide sequence: TGCAGCGTCGGCGCGGGGGGCAGCTCCTACGAGCAGTACTTC. It is translated as CSVGAGGSSYEQYF.

This clonotype was recorded a few times. A single base separates this from a much larger clone, so it may be a read error. The genes are TRBV6-2 or TRBV6-3 and TRBJ1-5; the D gene is possibly TRBD1 (5 bases). V shed 2 bases and J shed 3 bases, with 11 bases lying between them. Germline lookup yields CDR1 MNHEY and CDR2 SVGEGT. CDR3 length equals 15 residues. CDR3 sequence: CASSYPSGSNQPQHF. The CDR3 DNA reads as TGTGCCAGCAGTTACCCATCAGGGTCCAATCAGCCCCAGCATTTT.

Ten or more counts support this clonotype. This rearrangement joins TRBV11-2 to TRBJ2-3; D possibly corresponds to TRBD2 (7 bases). Trimming removed 5 bases at V and 4 bases at J, with 22 bases between. There are 17 residues in the CDR3. CDR1 and CDR2 from the germline V gene are SGHAT and FQNNGV. DNA of the CDR3: TGTGCCAGCAGCAGAGAGAGGGGGGCGGGAGAGGCAGATACGCAGTATTTT. Amino acid sequence: CASSRERGAGEADTQYF.

The table lists this clonotype with many counts. This chain links TRBV20-1 with TRBJ1-1; no reliable D call. The ends were cut back, 0 bases at V and 2 bases at J, with 10 bases in the middle. CDR3 length: 14 amino acids. Germline V lookup: CDR1 DFQATT, CDR2 SNEGSKA (reference sequence). DNA for the CDR3: TGCAGTGCTAGAGATCGGGGTACAAACACTGAAGCTTTCTTT. Amino acid sequence: CSARDRGTNTEAFF.

The sample holds many counts of this clonotype. The chain couples TRBV28 to TRBJ1-5, with a tentative D call TRBD1 (5 bases). CDR3 length equals 14 residues. Trimming stripped 6 bases from V and 4 bases from J, with 13 bases between. Germline V lookup: CDR1 MDHEN, CDR2 SYDVKM. The CDR3: CASRGTVENQPQHF. The CDR3 DNA sequence: TGTGCCAGCAGGGGGACGGTCGAGAATCAGCCCCAGCATTTT.

The chain carries TRBV11-1 and TRBJ2-7; D perhaps matches TRBD1 (6 bases). Trimming cost V 3 bases and J 4 bases, with 13 bases left between them. Germline values: CDR1 SGHAT, CDR2 FQDESV (reference sequence). The CDR3 spans 14 residues. The CDR3 bases are TGTGCCAGCAGCTTGACTTGGGACACTTACGAGCAGTACTTC. This gives the protein CASSLTWDTYEQYF.

This clonotype was found a few times. This chain connects TRBV18 to TRBJ1-1; 7 nucleotides match TRBD1. CDR1 KGHSH and CDR2 LQKENI come from the germline V gene. V shed 2 bases, J shed 5 bases, and the junction held 5 bases outside the gene matches. The CDR3 consists of 14 residues. The CDR3 DNA reads TGTGCCAGCTCACCAAGACAGGGTGGGACTGAAGCTTTCTTT. Amino acid sequence: CASSPRQGGTEAFF.

This clonotype was detected many times. The chain carries TRBV6-5 and TRBJ1-1; D is unclear. With 1 base removed from V and 6 bases from J, the gap between germline ends came to 15 bases. The V gene's germline CDR1 is MNHEY and CDR2 SVGAGI. This CDR3 has 15 amino acids. In nucleotides, the CDR3 is TGTGCCAGCAGTTACTTTAGCCACGGGGATTCTGAAGCTTTCTTT. This codes for CASSYFSHGDSEAFF.

V is TRBV19 and J is TRBJ1-2; TRBD1 might be the D (5 bases). V lost 7 bases to trimming and J lost 1 base, with 31 bases between them. From germline, CDR1 is LNHDA and CDR2 SQIVND (reference sequence). The CDR3 consists of 20 residues. The CDR3 nucleotides are TGTGCCAGTAACCCTCTTGCATTAGGGGATCATAGTCCAATTAACTATGGCTACACCTTC. Its translation: CASNPLALGDHSPINYGYTF.

This clonotype was seen only a few times. This chain joins TRBV19 and TRBJ1-5, with D possibly matching TRBD1 (5 bases). The CDR3 runs to 17 residues. V dropped 3 bases and J dropped 9 bases, with 24 bases sitting between them. Germline CDR1 reads LNHDA; CDR2 reads SQIVND (reference sequence). The CDR3 coding sequence is TGTGCCAGTAGTATTTATTTAATCCGGGACCGCTCGTGGCCCCAGCATTTT. This translates into CASSIYLIRDRSWPQHF.

This clonotype was detected only a few times. CDR3 sequence (DNA): TGTGCCAGCAGCGTAGCTGGGCGGCTGGCAGATACGCAGTATTTT. Protein: CASSVAGRLADTQYF. The chain carries TRBV9 and TRBJ2-3; no clear D gene. CDR3 length: 15 amino acids. V lost 0 bases, J lost 4 bases, and 12 bases lay in between. Germline V lookup: CDR1 SGDLS, CDR2 YYNGEE.

The chain joins TRBV5-4 to TRBJ1-1; no definite D call. CDR1 SGHNT and CDR2 YYREEE come from the germline V gene (reference sequence). The CDR3 contains 12 residues. The V gene lost 4 bases and the J gene lost 8 bases, with 12 bases spanning the gap. The CDR3 loop is CASSPFGQEAFF. The CDR3 nucleotides are TGTGCCAGCAGCCCGTTCGGGCAGGAAGCTTTCTTT.

At least ten counts were recorded for this clonotype. The gene calls are TRBV7-9 and TRBJ2-5; the D gene is possibly TRBD1 (6 bases). V shed 2 bases and J shed 3 bases, with 10 bases lying between them. The CDR3 is 14 residues long. Germline CDR1 and CDR2: SEHNR and FQNEAQ (reference sequence). DNA for the CDR3: TGTGCCAGCAGCTTAATTGGGGGCGAAGAGACCCAGTACTTC. Protein sequence: CASSLIGGEETQYF.

Many counts were recorded for this clonotype. The chain joins TRBV10-1 to TRBJ1-1; the D gene is possibly TRBD1 (6 bases). Germline V gives CDR1 WNHNN, CDR2 SYGVQD (reference sequence). The CDR3 totals 15 residues. V lost 3 bases to trimming and J lost 2 bases, with 13 bases between them. The chain's CDR3 is CASSDRRGYNTEAFF. CDR3 in DNA: TGCGCCAGCAGTGATAGAAGGGGGTACAACACTGAAGCTTTCTTT.

This clonotype was picked up many times. The J gene is TRBJ2-5, the V gene TRBV29-1, with a weak D call TRBD2 (6 bases). Germline assignment: CDR1 SQVTM and CDR2 ANQGSEA. There are 15 residues in the CDR3. The V end lost 0 bases, the J end lost 0 bases, and 11 bases lay between the germline ends. CDR3 DNA sequence: TGCAGCGTTGAAGATTTACGGGGGAACCAAGAGACCCAGTACTTC. It codes for CSVEDLRGNQETQYF.

The chain joins TRBV2 to TRBJ1-4; no definite D call. The CDR3 is made up of 15 amino acids. Germline CDR1 and CDR2: SNHLY and FYNNEI. V was cut by 3 bases and J by 7 bases, with 15 bases left in between. CDR3 nucleotide sequence: TGTGCCAGCAGTGAGACGGGCAAGGCCGCTGAAAAACTGTTTTTT. Translated, it gives CASSETGKAAEKLFF.